This T cell receptor (beta chain) was sequenced for a study of T cell repertoires in cytomegalovirus infection. Trimming removed 0 bases from V and 5 bases from J, with 8 bases in between. The CDR3 runs to 13 residues. Germline V lookup: CDR1 MNHNY, CDR2 SVGAGI (reference sequence). A single record per CDR3 protein comes from TCRdb applying MiXCR to the reads. Seen here are approximately 110,000 distinct CDR3 sequences, roughly 31% observed once, and the top ten hold 41%. Points on this clonotype: Its matching antigen is unknown.

This TCR was recovered from a human donor in good health (CMV status not recorded). Some clones in this sample may be carry-over from other donors' samples. This rearrangement joins TRBV6-6 to TRBJ2-7; D remains ambiguous. The material sequenced was CD8+ T cells from cultured PBMCs, taken from culture after CMV antigen stimulation. The CDR3 reads CASSYSSSNEQYF. CDR3 coding DNA: TGTGCCAGCAGTTACTCGAGTAGTAACGAGCAGTACTTC.